Shown below are 9 T cell receptor beta chains from a single sample sequenced in a study of CD8 T cells in Susac syndrome. Reverse transcription of roughly 0.5 to 1 ug RNA was carried out with random hexamers. TCRdb independently ran MiXCR on the immunoSEQ multiplex PCR reads; one entry per CDR3 protein. The data contain 100,000 or so distinct CDR3 sequences, 80% to 95% of them singletons. The sample consisted of CD8+ T cells from PBMCs. The source of these receptors is a human donor in good health.

This clonotype was detected only a few times. V and J are TRBV12-3 or TRBV12-4 and TRBJ1-5; D is uncertain. The CDR3 totals 13 residues. V was pared by 3 bases and J by 1 base, with 4 bases between. This chain's CDR3 is CASSFVSNQPQHF. CDR3 nucleotides: TGTGCCAGCAGTTTTGTGAGCAATCAGCCCCAGCATTTT.

This chain uses TRBV7-8 with TRBJ1-4, with 11 positions matching TRBD1. Germline V gives CDR1 SGHVS, CDR2 FQNEAQ. The CDR3 loop spans 17 amino acids. The J segment lost 8 bases and the V segment lost 3 bases, leaving 11 bases of the junction unmatched. This CDR3 is CASSFYLGQGGDEKLFF. CDR3 bases: TGTGCCAGCAGCTTTTATTTGGGACAGGGGGGAGACGAAAAACTGTTTTTT.

This clonotype was counted a single time. The J gene is TRBJ2-5, the V gene TRBV12-3 or TRBV12-4, with TRBD1 matching 7 bases. J was trimmed by 3 bases and V by 6 bases; bases with no gene match: 7. This CDR3 spans 14 amino acids. CDR3 sequence reads: CASSPPQGEETQYF. The CDR3 coding sequence is TGTGCCAGCAGCCCTCCCCAGGGGGAAGAGACCCAGTACTTC.

The V and J genes are TRBV29-1 and TRBJ1-5, with D unresolved. Germline assignment: CDR1 SQVTM and CDR2 ANQGSEA. The CDR3 runs to 13 residues. The germline V and J ends were trimmed by 4 bases and 0 bases, with 7 bases remaining between them. CDR3 protein: CSVAENSNQPQHF. The CDR3 region has the DNA TGCAGCGTTGCGGAAAATAGCAATCAGCCCCAGCATTTT.

This chain connects TRBV14 to TRBJ2-1, with 7 bases identical to TRBD2. V was clipped by 2 bases and J by 2 bases; unmatched bases: 12. Germline assignment: CDR1 SGHDN and CDR2 FVKESK. This CDR3 has 18 amino acids. The CDR3 nucleotides read TGTGCCAGCAGCCAAATCCCCCCCGGGACTAAAACCTACAATGAGCAGTTCTTC. Its protein is CASSQIPPGTKTYNEQFF. Full variable domain (rest looked up from reference TRBV14 and TRBJ2-1): EAGVTQFPSHSVIEKGQTVTLRCDPISGHDNLYWYRRVMGKEIKFLLHFVKESKQDESGMPNNRFLAERTGGTYSTLKVQPAELEDSGVYFCASSQIPPGTKTYNEQFFGPGTRLTVL.

V and J are TRBV6-6 and TRBJ1-1; D uncertain. Trimming removed 5 bases at V and 5 bases at J, with 15 bases between. The CDR3 totals 14 residues. Germline loops: CDR1 MNHNY, CDR2 SVGAGI (reference sequence). The CDR3 sequence is CASSDGALRTEAFF. The CDR3 coding sequence is TGTGCCAGCAGTGACGGAGCTCTGAGGACTGAAGCTTTCTTT.

The V and J genes are TRBV6-1 and TRBJ2-6; TRBD1 matches at 7 bases. V lost 6 bases to trimming and J lost 0 bases; unmatched junction nucleotides: 14. CDR1 and CDR2 from the germline V gene are MNHNS and SASEGT. The CDR3 spans 19 residues. CDR3 loop: CASSAPTGRFSSGANVLTF. CDR3 sequence (DNA): TGTGCCAGCAGCGCCCCGACAGGGAGATTCAGCTCTGGGGCCAACGTCCTGACTTTC.

The V call is TRBV7-2, the J call TRBJ2-3; D is ambiguous. Germline CDR1 and CDR2: SGHTA and FQGNSA. The V gene lost 4 bases and the J gene lost 4 bases, with 15 bases spanning the gap. This CDR3 is built from 15 residues. CDR3 region: CASSSLRSGADTQYF. The CDR3 DNA follows: TGTGCCAGCAGCTCCCTACGTTCCGGCGCAGATACGCAGTATTTT.

This clonotype occurred once. The rearrangement joins TRBV12-3 or TRBV12-4 to TRBJ2-7; 10 bases agree with TRBD2. The CDR3 runs to 16 residues. V trimming: 0 bases; J trimming: 3 bases; junction bases outside the gene matches: 5. DNA for the CDR3: TGTGCCAGCAGTTTAGCGCTAGCGGGAGCCGACTACGAGCAGTACTTC. It is translated as CASSLALAGADYEQYF.